These 29 T cell receptor beta chains were all obtained from the same sample, sequenced in a study of response to subunit inactivated influenza vaccine. Each CDR3 protein gets one entry after TCRdb re-called the RT-PCR reads with MiXCR. The sample lists 500,000 or so distinct CDR3 sequences, about 15% occurring once. Material: CD4+ T cells sorted from PBMCs, obtained around 25 months after vaccination. Source of these receptors: a man between 50 and 69 years old who received an inactivated influenza vaccine.

The J gene is TRBJ2-7, the V gene TRBV20-1; no firm D call. V was shortened by 2 bases and J by 0 bases, with 8 bases between the two germline ends. In germline, CDR1 is DFQATT, CDR2 SNEGSKA (reference sequence). The CDR3 covers 13 residues. The CDR3 here is CSARKTSSYEQYF. In nucleotides, the CDR3 is TGCAGTGCTAGAAAGACAAGCTCCTACGAGCAGTACTTC.

The chain combines TRBV10-3 with TRBJ2-1; D tentatively fits TRBD1 or TRBD2 (5 bases each). Looked up from germline, CDR1 is ENHRY and CDR2 is SYGVKD. The V gene lost 6 bases and the J gene lost 7 bases, with 25 bases spanning the gap. This CDR3 is built from 17 residues. CDR3 sequence reads: CAISYRDPGFGRNEQFF. In DNA form, the CDR3 reads TGTGCCATCAGCTACCGGGACCCTGGTTTCGGGCGTAATGAGCAGTTCTTC.

There are a few counts of this clonotype. This chain links TRBV10-2 with TRBJ2-7; either TRBD1 or TRBD2 may supply D (5 bases each). Trimming pared 0 bases from V and 1 base from J, leaving 19 bases between. The germline CDR1 and CDR2 sequences are WSHSY and SAAADI. The CDR3 extends over 18 amino acids. Here the CDR3 reads CASSESKRTGRGSYEQYF. CDR3 sequence (DNA): TGCGCCAGCAGTGAGTCGAAAAGGACGGGGCGCGGGTCCTACGAGCAGTACTTC.

This chain joins TRBV12-3 or TRBV12-4 and TRBJ1-5, with D hard to call. The CDR3 totals 15 residues. V lost 7 bases, J lost 0 bases, and 13 bases lay in between. DNA for the CDR3: TGTGCCAGCAATGTGGACGGAAATAGCAATCAGCCCCAGCATTTT. Protein sequence: CASNVDGNSNQPQHF.

This chain joins TRBV29-1 and TRBJ1-1; D ambiguous. The CDR3 length is 13 residues. Trimming took 4 bases from V and 0 from J, leaving 9 bases between them. From germline, CDR1 is SQVTM and CDR2 ANQGSEA. The CDR3 sequence: CSVVLMMNTEAFF. Written as DNA, the CDR3 is TGCAGCGTTGTACTGATGATGAACACTGAAGCTTTCTTT.

J is TRBJ1-5 and V is TRBV12-3 or TRBV12-4; a possible D gene is TRBD1 (6 bases). The ends were cut back, 5 bases at V and 2 bases at J, with 22 bases in the middle. The CDR3 is 18 amino acids. CDR3 in amino acids: CASSPIRLGDKGNQPQHF. CDR3 DNA: TGTGCCAGCAGTCCTATCCGGCTTGGGGACAAGGGCAATCAGCCCCAGCATTTT.

The CDR3 DNA sequence: TGCAGTGCTATAGGGACTAGCGGGGGCTTCTCCTACAATGAGCAGTTCTTC. This sequence encodes CSAIGTSGGFSYNEQFF. This chain uses TRBV20-1 with TRBJ2-1; 14 bases line up with TRBD2. CDR1 DFQATT and CDR2 SNEGSKA come from the germline V gene (reference sequence). V lost 4 bases to trimming and J lost 0 bases; unmatched junction nucleotides: 5. The CDR3 is made up of 17 amino acids.

The genes are TRBV9 and TRBJ2-1; D gene unclear. The CDR3 is 14 residues long. Trimming cost V 0 bases and J 6 bases, with 10 bases left between them. CDR1 and CDR2 from the germline V gene are SGDLS and YYNGEE. CDR3 region: CASSVGGLGNEQFF. CDR3 DNA sequence: TGTGCCAGCAGCGTAGGAGGTTTGGGCAATGAGCAGTTCTTC. The variable domain in full, with the rest retrieved from reference TRBV9 and TRBJ2-1, is DSGVTQTPKHLITATGQRVTLRCSPRSGDLSVYWYQQSLDQGLQFLIQYYNGEERAKGNILERFSAQQFPDLHSELNLSSLELGDSALYFCASSVGGLGNEQFFGPGTRLTVL.

This clonotype has a count of ten or more. The chain links TRBV28 to TRBJ1-1; D is undetermined. Germline V gives CDR1 MDHEN, CDR2 SYDVKM. Trimming removed 7 bases at V and 4 bases at J, with 16 bases between. The CDR3 spans 14 residues. The CDR3 DNA reads as TGTGCCAGCAAGACACCAAGACGGCCCACTGAAGCTTTCTTT. This gives the protein CASKTPRRPTEAFF.

The V gene is TRBV4-3, the J gene TRBJ2-5; D gene unclear. The ends were cut back, 0 bases at V and 7 bases at J, with 9 bases in the middle. Germline CDR1 is LGHNA and CDR2 is YSLEER. The CDR3 has 13 residues. The CDR3 reads CASSQDRWLTQYF. The DNA of the CDR3 is TGCGCCAGCAGCCAAGATAGGTGGCTGACCCAGTACTTC.

V and J are TRBV24-1 and TRBJ2-5; D unclear. Germline loops: CDR1 KGHDR, CDR2 SFDVKD. The ends were cut back, 0 bases at V and 1 base at J, with 11 bases in the middle. This CDR3 region has 16 residues. As DNA, the CDR3 is TGTGCCACCAGTGATTTGCGGCAGGCTTCCCAAGAGACCCAGTACTTC. It codes for CATSDLRQASQETQYF.

The J gene is TRBJ2-5, the V gene TRBV29-1, with a tentative D call TRBD1 (5 bases). V shed 2 bases and J shed 5 bases, with 12 bases lying between them. Germline V lookup: CDR1 SQVTM, CDR2 ANQGSEA. The CDR3 loop spans 13 amino acids. The CDR3 coding sequence is TGCAGCGTTGAATCTCTTAGGGGTGAGACCCAGTACTTC. Translated: CSVESLRGETQYF.

This clonotype was seen a single time. The chain employs TRBV11-2 and TRBJ2-7; D is ambiguous. V was pared by 5 bases and J by 6 bases, with 17 bases between. There are 14 residues in the CDR3. Germline CDR1 is SGHAT and CDR2 is FQNNGV. DNA of the CDR3: TGTGCCAGCAGCCTACTTTTTGGGTTCGGCGAGCAGTACTTC. The encoded protein is CASSLLFGFGEQYF.

The rearrangement joins TRBV3-1 to TRBJ1-1; D is possibly TRBD1 (6 bases). This CDR3 comprises 16 residues. Germline CDR1 and CDR2: LGHDT and YNNKEL (reference sequence). Trimming took 0 bases from V and 6 from J, leaving 17 bases between them. CDR3 in DNA: TGTGCCAGCAGCCAAGAAACCGGGACATCAATTGCTGAAGCTTTCTTT. It yields the protein CASSQETGTSIAEAFF.

The rearrangement links TRBV29-1 to TRBJ2-1; 7 nucleotides align to TRBD1. CDR3 length equals 13 residues. Germline-derived CDR1 and CDR2 are SQVTM and ANQGSEA. The V segment lost 7 bases and the J segment 2 bases; nucleotides outside the gene matches: 5. CDR3 nucleotides: TGCAGCGCTAGGACAGGAACCTACAATGAGCAGTTCTTC. Its translation is CSARTGTYNEQFF.

V usage is TRBV7-8 and J usage is TRBJ2-5, with D possibly being TRBD1 (6 bases). This CDR3 region has 13 residues. Germline CDR1 is SGHVS and CDR2 is FQNEAQ. V lost 1 base and J 7 bases, leaving 10 bases between the germline ends. This CDR3 reads CASSLETGGTQYF. The CDR3 DNA is TGTGCCAGCAGCTTAGAGACAGGAGGGACCCAGTACTTC.

The J gene is TRBJ2-2, the V gene TRBV20-1; D is perhaps TRBD2 (6 bases). Trimming took off 4 bases at V and 0 bases at J, with 9 bases between the two ends. The length of the CDR3 is 14 residues. Germline V gene lookup returns CDR1 DFQATT and CDR2 SNEGSKA (reference sequence). CDR3 in DNA: TGCAGTGCTAATGGACTACCGAACACCGGGGAGCTGTTTTTT. Residues: CSANGLPNTGELFF.

This sequence joins TRBV6-5 and TRBJ2-2, with a possible D match to TRBD2 (7 bases). The V end was cut by 6 bases, the J end by 6 bases, with 23 bases between. CDR1 and CDR2 (germline): MNHEY, SVGAGI. The CDR3 covers 17 residues. CDR3 nucleotide sequence: TGTGCCAGCAGCTACGGGGACGCGGGGGCAAGCGCCGGGGAGCTGTTTTTT. It yields the protein CASSYGDAGASAGELFF.

Only a few counts were recorded for this clonotype. The chain links TRBV9 to TRBJ2-2; possibly TRBD1 or TRBD2 for D (7 bases each). V gave up 4 bases and J gave up 5 bases, with 21 bases separating them. CDR3 length equals 17 residues. Germline V gene sequence: CDR1 SGDLS, CDR2 YYNGEE. CDR3 amino acids: CASSNPRGRGHTGELFF. CDR3 nucleotide sequence: TGTGCCAGCAGCAATCCCCGGGGGAGGGGGCATACCGGGGAGCTGTTTTTT.

This clonotype was counted only a few times. The chain uses TRBV18 and TRBJ2-1; 12 nucleotides match TRBD2. V was clipped by 3 bases and J by 1 base; unmatched bases: 7. CDR3 length: 18 amino acids. The germline V gene encodes CDR1 KGHSH and CDR2 LQKENI. The CDR3 DNA reads TGTGCCAGCTCACCGCTTCTAGCGGGAGGGCCTTCCTACAATGAGCAGTTCTTC. Its translation is CASSPLLAGGPSYNEQFF.

This clonotype was seen a few times. The J gene is TRBJ1-6, the V gene TRBV28; a weak D match, TRBD1 (5 bases). The CDR3 has 14 amino acids. CDR1 and CDR2 (germline): MDHEN, SYDVKM. V lost 6 bases and J 9 bases, leaving 15 bases between the germline ends. CDR3 nucleotide sequence: TGTGCCAGCAGGGACGGGCAGGGCGGTTCACCCCTCCACTTT. The encoded protein is CASRDGQGGSPLHF.

The V gene is TRBV3-1, the J gene TRBJ1-2; D unresolved. Between the trimmed V and J ends, which lost 8 bases and 3 bases, there was a span of 13 bases. From germline, CDR1 is LGHDT and CDR2 YNNKEL (reference sequence). The CDR3 covers 13 residues. The CDR3 DNA reads as TGTGCCAGCTCACGGGGAAAGGACTATGGCTACACCTTC. Translating gives CASSRGKDYGYTF.

The J gene is TRBJ1-1, the V gene TRBV3-1, with a weak D call TRBD1 (6 bases). The germline V and J ends were trimmed by 4 bases and 5 bases, with 17 bases remaining between them. The CDR3 sequence is 15 residues long. CDR1 and CDR2 from the germline V gene are LGHDT and YNNKEL (reference sequence). CDR3 residues: CASSLTGGRRTEAFF. CDR3 bases: TGTGCCAGCAGCCTGACAGGCGGAAGGCGGACTGAAGCTTTCTTT.

V and J are TRBV5-1 and TRBJ2-5; D unresolved. CDR3 size: 14 residues. Trimming stripped 0 bases from V and 1 base from J, with 7 bases between. Germline V gene data show CDR1 as SGHRS and CDR2 as YFSETQ. In nucleotides, the CDR3 is TGCGCCAGCAGCTTGGCCCTAGGCCAAGAGACCCAGTACTTC. Encoded protein: CASSLALGQETQYF.

This rearrangement joins TRBV2 to TRBJ2-5; 11 bases agree with TRBD2. With V trimmed by 6 bases and J by 1 base, 10 bases remained unmatched. Germline CDR1 reads SNHLY; CDR2 reads FYNNEI. The CDR3 is made up of 17 amino acids. CDR3 protein: CASRGGGTSGRQETQYF. The DNA for the CDR3 is TGTGCCAGCAGGGGAGGCGGGACTAGCGGACGCCAAGAGACCCAGTACTTC.

Only a few counts were recorded for this clonotype. This chain connects TRBV7-3 to TRBJ2-2, with D possibly matching TRBD1 (6 bases). Deletions cut 3 bases from V and 7 bases from J, with 9 bases between. Per the germline V gene, CDR1 is SGHTA and CDR2 is FQGTGA. The CDR3 spans 13 residues. The CDR3 loop is CASSLGANGELFF. In DNA form, the CDR3 reads TGTGCCAGCAGCTTGGGGGCCAACGGGGAGCTGTTTTTT.

This chain joins TRBV12-3 or TRBV12-4 and TRBJ2-7; 10 nucleotides agree with TRBD1. The CDR3 is 15 amino acids. Unmatched junction bases numbered 9, after V lost 6 bases and J lost 4 bases. DNA of the CDR3: TGTGCCAGCAGACAGGGACAGGGGCACTATTACGAGCAGTACTTC. Translating it yields CASRQGQGHYYEQYF.

The sample holds a few counts of this clonotype. CDR3 coding DNA: TGTGCCAGCAGTCCACTAGCGGGAGGCGAGCAGTACTTC. This sequence encodes CASSPLAGGEQYF. The rearrangement links TRBV27 to TRBJ2-7, with TRBD2 identical over 12 bases. Looked up from germline, CDR1 is MNHEY and CDR2 is SMNVEV (reference sequence). J gave up 6 bases and V 5 bases, and 2 bases lay outside the gene matches. The CDR3 runs 13 residues.

This clonotype was counted between two and nine times. The chain links TRBV11-2 to TRBJ1-6; D not certain. V gave up 7 bases and J gave up 0 bases, with 16 bases separating them. The germline gives CDR1 SGHAT, CDR2 FQNNGV. This CDR3 is built from 17 residues. CDR3 coding DNA: TGTGCCAGCACCAAGTGGGCGGGGAGCTCCTATAATTCACCCCTCCACTTT. Protein product: CASTKWAGSSYNSPLHF. Full variable domain (outside the CDR3, taken from reference TRBV11-2 and TRBJ1-6): EAGVAQSPRYKIIEKRQSVAFWCNPISGHATLYWYQQILGQGPKLLIQFQNNGVVDDSQLPKDRFSAERLKGVDSTLKIQPAKLEDSAVYLCASTKWAGSSYNSPLHFGNGTRLTVT.